These T cell receptor beta chains were read from a single sample in a study of T cell clones after liver transplantation. The repertoire was sequenced with immunoSEQ multiplex PCR; TCRdb's copy has only in-frame clones and lacks some. Of some 80,000 clones listed, roughly 80% are singletons. The sample consisted of CD4+ T cells from blood, taken less than 50 months after liver transplant. All receptors come from a human patient who received a liver transplant. Some T cells may be the graft donor's. CDR3s include the opening cysteine and the closing phenylalanine or tryptophan. The D gene is left open where the match is weak. Size values are once, few and many counts, or a class for expanded clones, and some rows have none.

-,-,TRBJ2-3,TRBV2,CASSTRFTDTQYF,TGTGCCAGCAGCACTAGGTTCACAGATACGCAGTATTTT
TRBD2,-,TRBJ2-1,TRBV18,CASSPGTSGGNEQFF,TGTGCCAGCTCCCCCGGGACTAGCGGGGGTAATGAGCAGTTCTTC
TRBD2,-,TRBJ2-2,TRBV13,CASSWTSGRADNTGELFF,TGTGCCAGCAGCTGGACTAGCGGGAGGGCCGACAACACCGGGGAGCTGTTTTTT
-,-,TRBJ1-3,TRBV9,CASSVQAGAGNTIYF,TGTGCCAGCAGCGTACAGGCAGGGGCTGGAAACACCATATATTTT
TRBD2,-,TRBJ2-7,TRBV4-2,CASSQRTSGLVYEQYF,TGTGCCAGCAGCCAGAGGACTAGCGGGTTAGTCTACGAGCAGTACTTC
-,once,TRBJ2-1,TRBV20-1,CSARTVNEQFF,TGCAGTGCTCGGACAGTCAATGAGCAGTTCTTC
TRBD2,few,TRBJ2-7,TRBV28,CASSLIGLAGAYEQYF,TGTGCCAGCAGTTTGATCGGACTAGCGGGGGCCTACGAGCAGTACTTC
-,-,TRBJ1-3,TRBV9,CASSVTVGGNTIYF,TGTGCCAGCAGCGTGACGGTGGGTGGGAACACCATATATTTT
-,once,TRBJ2-1,TRBV7-9,CASSLAPLKYNEQFF,TGTGCCAGCAGCTTAGCGCCCCTTAAATACAATGAGCAGTTCTTC
TRBD1,-,TRBJ1-2,TRBV7-2,CASSAIGTGASYTF,TGTGCCAGCAGCGCCATCGGGACAGGGGCGTCCTACACCTTC
-,few,TRBJ2-2,TRBV5-4,CASSLVSPGELFF,TGTGCCAGCAGCTTGGTTTCCCCCGGGGAGCTGTTTTTT
-,-,TRBJ1-2,TRBV30,CASTGGLYYGYTF,TGTGCCTCGACGGGGGGCCTCTACTATGGCTACACCTTC
TRBD1,-,TRBJ1-2,TRBV5-6,CASSPRTGDYGYTF,TGTGCCAGCAGCCCTAGGACAGGGGACTATGGCTACACCTTC
-,-,TRBJ1-5,TRBV2,CASKSEADQPQHF,TGTGCCAGCAAGTCTGAGGCGGATCAGCCCCAGCATTTT
TRBD1,-,TRBJ2-4,TRBV28,CASRGDRGLAKNIQYF,TGTGCCAGCAGAGGGGACAGGGGGCTAGCCAAAAACATTCAGTACTTC
-,once,TRBJ2-1,TRBV18,CASSVISGTYNEQFF,TGTGCCAGCTCAGTTATCTCCGGGACGTACAATGAGCAGTTCTTC
-,once,TRBJ1-4,TRBV7-2,CASSSAITNEKLFF,TGTGCCAGCAGCTCAGCAATAACTAATGAAAAACTGTTTTTT
-,-,TRBJ2-7,TRBV6-5,CASSNLVAYEQYF,TGTGCCAGCAGTAATCTCGTGGCCTACGAGCAGTACTTC
TRBD2,-,TRBJ2-1,TRBV5-4,CASSLLKASGRESSYNEQFF,TGTGCCAGCAGCCTGCTGAAGGCTAGCGGGAGGGAGAGCTCCTACAATGAGCAGTTCTTC
-,once,TRBJ2-3,TRBV14,CASSQNIAVTDTQYF,TGTGCCAGCAGCCAAAACATAGCGGTCACAGATACGCAGTATTTT
-,few,TRBJ1-4,TRBV28,CASSLTVGRGREKLFF,TGTGCCAGCAGTTTAACAGTGGGGCGCGGTAGGGAAAAACTGTTTTTT
-,-,TRBJ1-2,TRBV30,CAWSPGNSNYGYTF,TGTGCCTGGAGTCCCGGGAACTCTAACTATGGCTACACCTTC
TRBD2,-,TRBJ2-3,TRBV28,CASSLAGGPGDTQYF,TGTGCCAGCAGTCTAGCGGGAGGACCGGGGGATACGCAGTATTTT
-,few,TRBJ1-2,TRBV20-1,CSARDPTYTF,TGCAGTGCTAGAGATCCAACCTACACCTTC
-,-,TRBJ1-6,TRBV19,CASRTDRTDSPLHF,TGTGCCAGTAGGACCGACAGGACGGATTCACCCCTCCACTTT
-,-,TRBJ2-5,TRBV7-9,CASSIQETQYF,TGTGCCAGCAGCATCCAAGAGACCCAGTACTTC
TRBD2,once,TRBJ2-2,TRBV5-1,CASSLTPGGPLNGELFF,TGCGCCAGCAGCTTAACTCCGGGGGGGCCGTTGAACGGGGAGCTGTTTTTT